This T cell receptor (beta chain) was documented in a study of vaccination effects on CD4 cells after COVID-19. Across the whole study: Samples gathered post-vaccine arrived a median of 72 days past the second dose.

CD4+ T cells specific for antigen were expanded with viral peptide pools by the ViraFEST assay before sequencing. Cultured cells yielded isolated CD4+ T cells after around 9 days. Either the mRNA-1273 or the BNT162b2 vaccine was given to participants as two doses. Remarks on this clone: Its antigen remains unknown.

TCRdb keeps only in-frame clones here, not all; method: immunoSEQ multiplex PCR. The repertoire holds over 60,000 clones, with around 70% as singletons. The V and J ends lost 5 bases and 1 base, in that order; junction bases with no gene match: 7. Germline V lookup: CDR1 SGHNT, CDR2 YENEEA. This CDR3 contains 17 residues. The chain links TRBV11-3 to TRBJ2-2, with 10 bases fitting TRBD1. The sequence was obtained from a human donor who received a COVID-19 vaccine. Specimen: CD4+ T cells from PBMCs cultured with HCoV-229E spike peptides, collected after COVID-19 vaccination. The CDR3 DNA reads TGTGCCAGCAGCCCTGGACAGGGGGAATTGAACACCGGGGAGCTGTTTTTT. Its protein is CASSPGQGELNTGELFF.